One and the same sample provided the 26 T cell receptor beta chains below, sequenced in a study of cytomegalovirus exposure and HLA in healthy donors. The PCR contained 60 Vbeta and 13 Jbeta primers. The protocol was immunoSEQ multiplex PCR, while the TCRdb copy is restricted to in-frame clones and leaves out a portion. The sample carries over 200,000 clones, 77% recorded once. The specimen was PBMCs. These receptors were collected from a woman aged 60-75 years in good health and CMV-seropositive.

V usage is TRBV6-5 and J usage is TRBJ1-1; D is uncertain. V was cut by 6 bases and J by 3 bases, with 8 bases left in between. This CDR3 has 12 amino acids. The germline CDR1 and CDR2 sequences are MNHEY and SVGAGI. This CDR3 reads CASSDRDTEAFF. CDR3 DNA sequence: TGTGCCAGCAGCGACCGGGACACTGAAGCTTTCTTT.

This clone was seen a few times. The CDR3 nucleotides are TGTGCCAGCTCACCACTAGCGGGAGGGCAAGAGACCCAGTACTTC. This gives the protein CASSPLAGGQETQYF. The chain recombines TRBV18 with TRBJ2-5; TRBD2 agrees at 11 bases. Trimming cost V 1 base and J 2 bases; bases outside gene matches: 0. Germline-derived CDR1 and CDR2 are KGHSH and LQKENI. The CDR3 has 15 residues.

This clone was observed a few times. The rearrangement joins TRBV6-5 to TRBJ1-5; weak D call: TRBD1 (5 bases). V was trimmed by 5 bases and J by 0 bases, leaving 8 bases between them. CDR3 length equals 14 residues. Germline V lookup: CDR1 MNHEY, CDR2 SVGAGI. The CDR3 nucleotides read TGTGCCAGCAGTGGCAGGGTTAGCAATCAGCCCCAGCATTTT. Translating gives CASSGRVSNQPQHF.

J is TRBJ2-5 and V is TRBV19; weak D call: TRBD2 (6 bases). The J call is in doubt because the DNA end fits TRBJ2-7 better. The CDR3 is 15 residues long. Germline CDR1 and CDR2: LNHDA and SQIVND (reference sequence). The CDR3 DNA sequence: TGTGCCAGTAGTGAATCTAGCGCGTCCTCCTACGAGCAGTACTTC. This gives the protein CASSESSASSYEQYF.

CDR3 bases: TGTGCCAGCATGCCTAGCGGGGCCAATGAGCAGTTCTTC. Residues: CASMPSGANEQFF. The chain links TRBV6-1 to TRBJ2-1, with 9 bases that match TRBD2. V lost 7 bases, J lost 6 bases, and 4 bases stayed unmatched. Germline loops: CDR1 MNHNS, CDR2 SASEGT. CDR3 length: 13 residues.

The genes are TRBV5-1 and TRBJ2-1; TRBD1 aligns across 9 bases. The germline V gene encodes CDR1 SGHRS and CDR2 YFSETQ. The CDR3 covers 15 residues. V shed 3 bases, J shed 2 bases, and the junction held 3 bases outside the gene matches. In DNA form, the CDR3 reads TGCGCCAGCAGCTCACAGGGGGCCCCCTACAATGAGCAGTTCTTC. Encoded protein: CASSSQGAPYNEQFF.

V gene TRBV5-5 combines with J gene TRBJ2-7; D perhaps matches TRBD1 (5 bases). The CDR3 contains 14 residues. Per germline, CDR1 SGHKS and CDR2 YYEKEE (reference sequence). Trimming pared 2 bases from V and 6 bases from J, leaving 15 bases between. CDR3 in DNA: TGTGCCAGCAGCTTTCTGGAGACAGCATCCGAGCAGTACTTC. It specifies CASSFLETASEQYF.

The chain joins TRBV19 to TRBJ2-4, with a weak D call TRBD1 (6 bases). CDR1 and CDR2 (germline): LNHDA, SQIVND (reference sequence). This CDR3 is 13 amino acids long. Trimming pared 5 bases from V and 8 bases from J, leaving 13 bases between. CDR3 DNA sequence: TGTGCCAGTAGTTCCCAGGGGTTGGACATTCAGTACTTC. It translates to CASSSQGLDIQYF.

CDR3 nucleotides: TGTGCCAGCAGTCGTCGGACAGGGTTTTATACTGAAGCTTTCTTT. This codes for CASSRRTGFYTEAFF. V is TRBV28 and J is TRBJ1-1, with 8 bases aligning to TRBD1. Germline lookup yields CDR1 MDHEN and CDR2 SYDVKM. With V trimmed by 5 bases and J by 5 bases, 10 bases remained unmatched. The CDR3 loop spans 15 amino acids.

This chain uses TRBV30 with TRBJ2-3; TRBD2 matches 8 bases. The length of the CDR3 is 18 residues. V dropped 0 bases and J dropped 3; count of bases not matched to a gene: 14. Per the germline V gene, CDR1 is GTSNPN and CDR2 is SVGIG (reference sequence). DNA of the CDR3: TGTGCCTGGAGTGTACTGGGTGGGTCGGGAGGGCCGACAGATACGCAGTATTTT. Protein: CAWSVLGGSGGPTDTQYF.

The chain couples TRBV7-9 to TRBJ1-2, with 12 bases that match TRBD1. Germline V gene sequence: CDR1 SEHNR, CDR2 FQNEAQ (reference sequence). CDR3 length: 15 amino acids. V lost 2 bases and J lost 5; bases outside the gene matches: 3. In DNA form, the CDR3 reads TGTGCCAGCAGCTTATCGGGACAGGGGGCGTATGGCTACACCTTC. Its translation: CASSLSGQGAYGYTF.

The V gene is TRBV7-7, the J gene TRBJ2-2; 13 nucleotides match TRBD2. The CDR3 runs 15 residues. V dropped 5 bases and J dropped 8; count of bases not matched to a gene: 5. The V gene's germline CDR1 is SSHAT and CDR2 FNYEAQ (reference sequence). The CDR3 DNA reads TGTGCCAGCAGCCCATCGGGACTAGCGGGGGGGGAGCTGTTTTTT. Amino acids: CASSPSGLAGGELFF.

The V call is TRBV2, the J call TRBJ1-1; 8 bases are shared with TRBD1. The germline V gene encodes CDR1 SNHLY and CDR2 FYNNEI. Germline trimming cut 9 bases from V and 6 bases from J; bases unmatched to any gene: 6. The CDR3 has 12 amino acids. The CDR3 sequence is CASRTGGPEAFF. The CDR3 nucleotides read TGTGCCAGTAGAACAGGGGGGCCTGAAGCTTTCTTT.

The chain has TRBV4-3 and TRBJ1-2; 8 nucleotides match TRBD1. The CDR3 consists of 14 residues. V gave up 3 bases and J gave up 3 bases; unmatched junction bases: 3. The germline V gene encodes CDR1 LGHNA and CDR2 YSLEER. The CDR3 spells CASSHGQGHYGYTF. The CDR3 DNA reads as TGCGCCAGCAGCCACGGACAGGGCCACTATGGCTACACCTTC.

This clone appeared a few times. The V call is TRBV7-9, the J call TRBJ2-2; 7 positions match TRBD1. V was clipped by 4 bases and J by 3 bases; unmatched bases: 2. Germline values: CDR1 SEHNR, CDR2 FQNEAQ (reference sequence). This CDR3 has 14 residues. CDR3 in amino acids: CASSYGQDTGELFF. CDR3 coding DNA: TGTGCCAGCAGCTACGGACAGGACACCGGGGAGCTGTTTTTT.

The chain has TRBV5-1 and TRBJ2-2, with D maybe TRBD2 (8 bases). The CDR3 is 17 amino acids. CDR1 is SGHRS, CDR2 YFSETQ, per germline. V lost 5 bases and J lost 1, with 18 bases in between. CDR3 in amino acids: CASREGASGLNTGELFF. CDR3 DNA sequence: TGCGCCAGCAGGGAGGGGGCTAGCGGGCTGAACACCGGGGAGCTGTTTTTT.

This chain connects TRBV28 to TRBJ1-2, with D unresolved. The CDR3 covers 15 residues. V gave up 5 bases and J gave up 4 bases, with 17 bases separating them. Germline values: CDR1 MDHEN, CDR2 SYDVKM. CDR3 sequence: CASSTPGPELYGYTF. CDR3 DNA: TGTGCCAGCAGTACCCCAGGCCCCGAACTCTATGGCTACACCTTC.

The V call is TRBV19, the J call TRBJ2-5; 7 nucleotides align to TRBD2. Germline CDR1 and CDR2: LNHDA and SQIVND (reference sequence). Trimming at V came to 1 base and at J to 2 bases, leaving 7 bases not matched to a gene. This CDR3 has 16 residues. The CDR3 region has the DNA TGTGCCAGTAGTATAGCGGGACTACCAGGGCAAGAGACCCAGTACTTC. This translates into CASSIAGLPGQETQYF.

This chain's CDR3 is CASADNANYGYTF. The CDR3 DNA follows: TGTGCCAGCGCGGATAATGCTAACTATGGCTACACCTTC. The rearrangement uses TRBV6-5 and TRBJ1-2, with no clear D. CDR1 is MNHEY, CDR2 SVGAGI, per germline. This CDR3 spans 13 amino acids. The germline V and J ends were trimmed by 8 bases and 0 bases, with 10 bases remaining between them.

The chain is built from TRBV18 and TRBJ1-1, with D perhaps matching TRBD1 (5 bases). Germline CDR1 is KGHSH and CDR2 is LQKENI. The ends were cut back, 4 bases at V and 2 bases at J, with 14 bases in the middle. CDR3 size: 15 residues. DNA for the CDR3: TGTGCCAGCTCACGTTCGGGGGTCGCAAACACTGAAGCTTTCTTT. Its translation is CASSRSGVANTEAFF.

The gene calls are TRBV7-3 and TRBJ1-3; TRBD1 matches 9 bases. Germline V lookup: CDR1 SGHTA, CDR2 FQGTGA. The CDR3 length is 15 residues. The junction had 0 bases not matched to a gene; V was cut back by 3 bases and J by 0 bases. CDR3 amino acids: CASSLTGGSGNTIYF. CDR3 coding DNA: TGTGCCAGCAGCTTGACAGGGGGCTCTGGAAACACCATATATTTT.

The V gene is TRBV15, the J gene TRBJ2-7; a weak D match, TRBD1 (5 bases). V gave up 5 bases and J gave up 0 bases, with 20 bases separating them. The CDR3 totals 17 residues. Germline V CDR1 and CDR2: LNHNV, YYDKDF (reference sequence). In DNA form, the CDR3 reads TGTGCCACCAGCCTACGTCCACAGGACACCTTCTCCTACGAGCAGTACTTC. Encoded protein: CATSLRPQDTFSYEQYF.

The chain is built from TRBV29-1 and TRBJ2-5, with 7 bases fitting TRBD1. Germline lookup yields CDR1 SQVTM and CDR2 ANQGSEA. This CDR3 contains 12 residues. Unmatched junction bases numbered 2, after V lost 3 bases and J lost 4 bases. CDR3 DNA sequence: TGCAGCGTTGAGGGACAGACAGAGACCCAGTACTTC. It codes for CSVEGQTETQYF.

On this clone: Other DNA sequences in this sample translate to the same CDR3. CDR3 sequence: CASSPGQGINSPLHF. As DNA, the CDR3 is TGTGCCAGCTCACCCGGACAGGGGATTAATTCACCCCTCCACTTT. The J gene is TRBJ1-6, the V gene TRBV18; TRBD1 matches 9 bases. V was clipped by 3 bases and J by 6 bases; unmatched bases: 3. The germline V gene encodes CDR1 KGHSH and CDR2 LQKENI. The length of the CDR3 is 15 residues.

The chain's CDR3 is CASSESPQYEQYF. CDR3 nucleotides: TGCGCCAGCAGTGAGTCCCCCCAATACGAGCAGTACTTC. This chain connects TRBV10-1 to TRBJ2-7, with unresolved D. CDR1 WNHNN and CDR2 SYGVQD come from the germline V gene (reference sequence). This CDR3 contains 13 residues. The germline V and J ends were trimmed by 0 bases and 4 bases, with 7 bases remaining between them.

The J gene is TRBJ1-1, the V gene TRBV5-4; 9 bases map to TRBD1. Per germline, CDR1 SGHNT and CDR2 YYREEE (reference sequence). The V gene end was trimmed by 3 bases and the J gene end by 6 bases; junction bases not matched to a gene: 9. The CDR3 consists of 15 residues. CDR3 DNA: TGTGCCAGCAGCTCCCCGGGACAGGGTGCTTCTGAAGCTTTCTTT. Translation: CASSSPGQGASEAFF.